This record looks at one T cell receptor beta chain sequence and its context. This sample was taken from a study of blood T cell repertoires in COVID-19. Overall study context: What the recovered Cohort 3 donors had was two negative PCRs, clearance, or symptom resolution.

Produced via immunoSEQ multiplex PCR; TCRdb's table is partial and in-frame only. The sample consists of roughly 210,000 clones, roughly 84% of them appearing once. The sequence was collected from a man in his thirties or forties in a cohort exposed to, infected with or recovered from COVID-19 (not recorded which). The sample taken for sequencing was PBMCs or T cells enriched from blood (not recorded which).

CDR3 protein: CASRGVGGTRLETQYF. As DNA, the CDR3 is TGTGCCAGCAGAGGGGTGGGCGGGACGCGTCTAGAGACCCAGTACTTC. The chain is built from TRBV7-2 and TRBJ2-5; TRBD2 is a possible D gene (6 bases). Trimming removed 6 bases from V and 4 bases from J, with 21 bases in between. CDR3 size: 16 residues. CDR1 is SGHTA, CDR2 FQGNSA, per germline.